The present T cell receptor beta chain was sequenced within a study of T cells in tumors after PD-1 blockade. Background on the study: Each patient got pembrolizumab 200 mg every 3 weeks or cemiplimab 350 mg every 2 weeks. Some patients also took daily vismodegib 150 mg during anti-PD-1 treatment. Mean per tumor sample: approximately 26,000 templates (about 554-100,000), around 5,700 unique clonotypes.

TCRdb keeps only in-frame clones here, not all; method: immunoSEQ multiplex PCR. Of 5,500 to 7,000 clones listed, 65% to 70% are singletons. The CDR3 runs 16 residues. The V end was cut by 3 bases, the J end by 6 bases, with 18 bases between. Germline V gene data show CDR1 as MNHNS and CDR2 as SASEGT. The chain recombines TRBV6-1 with TRBJ1-5; D ambiguous. This material consisted of tumor tissue, taken before anti-PD-1 treatment. This receptor was taken from a human donor with basal cell carcinoma. CDR3 sequence (DNA): TGTGCCAGCAGTGATTCCTTCAAGAGTACGGGTCAGCCCCAGCATTTT. It yields the protein CASSDSFKSTGQPQHF.